These 27 T cell receptor beta chains originate from one sample sequenced in a study of T cells in Graves' hyperthyroidism and ophthalmopathy. Amplified TCR beta CDR3 regions came from RNA transcripts. The primer set for the first-round RT-PCR of the TCR CDR3 was HTBI. TCRdb re-analysed the multiplex PCR reads in MiXCR, keeping a single row per CDR3 protein. In the table there are 350,000 to 400,000 distinct CDR3 sequences, approximately 15% of which are singletons. The sample was blood. The origin of the receptors is an older woman with Graves' hyperthyroidism.

This clonotype showed up many times. The chain carries TRBV19 and TRBJ1-5; 9 bases line up with TRBD1. The V gene end was trimmed by 4 bases and the J gene end by 13 bases; junction bases not matched to a gene: 14. CDR3 length equals 15 residues. Germline V gives CDR1 LNHDA, CDR2 SQIVND (reference sequence). CDR3 nucleotides: TGTGCCAGTAGTACGCCCGGGACAGGGCGCCGACTACAGCATTTT. Protein: CASSTPGTGRRLQHF.

This clonotype was picked up a small number of times. The CDR3 DNA reads TGTGCCAGCAGCGTAGAGGTTTGGCGGGAGGATCATGAGCAGTTCTTC. This codes for CASSVEVWREDHEQFF. The rearrangement links TRBV9 to TRBJ2-1; 8 nucleotides align to TRBD2. V lost 0 bases and J lost 8; bases outside the gene matches: 10. The germline V gene has CDR1 SGDLS and CDR2 YYNGEE. There are 16 residues in the CDR3.

Notes on this clonotype: A much larger clone lies one base from this, so it may be a read error. The chain combines TRBV5-1 with TRBJ2-4, with 9 bases aligning to TRBD2. Germline V gene lookup returns CDR1 SGHRS and CDR2 YFSETQ. This CDR3 has 19 residues. The CDR3 region is CASGLDAGGPSRRKNIQYF. CDR3 sequence (DNA): TGCGCCAGCGGCTTGGATGCGGGAGGGCCCTCCCGAAGGAAAAACATTCAGTACTTC.

Only one count was recorded for this clonotype. V and J are TRBV7-9 and TRBJ2-2, with 7 positions matching TRBD2. V gave up 2 bases and J gave up 6 bases; unmatched junction bases: 3. The V gene's germline CDR1 is SEHNR and CDR2 FQNEAQ (reference sequence). The CDR3 covers 14 residues. Here the CDR3 DNA reads TGTGCCAGCAGCTTACGGGGGAGGGCCGGGGAGCTGTTTTTT. Residues: CASSLRGRAGELFF.

A word on this clonotype: A read error may explain this, as a much larger clone is one base away. The CDR3 DNA reads as TGTGCCAGCAGCGCTAGCGGGAGCGGCACCGGGGAGCTGTTTTTT. This sequence encodes CASSASGSGTGELFF. The V gene is TRBV9, the J gene TRBJ2-2, with 10 bases fitting TRBD2. The CDR3 has 15 residues. Germline CDR1 is SGDLS and CDR2 is YYNGEE. Losses at the gene ends were 3 bases for V and 4 bases for J; bases not matched to a gene: 3.

This clonotype has just a few counts. This chain joins TRBV7-9 and TRBJ1-1, with D maybe TRBD1 (5 bases). This CDR3 is 15 amino acids long. V was trimmed by 6 bases and J by 0 bases, leaving 14 bases between them. CDR1 is SEHNR, CDR2 FQNEAQ, per germline (reference sequence). The chain's CDR3 is CASSPGHLMNTEAFF. DNA of the CDR3: TGTGCCAGCAGTCCAGGGCACCTAATGAACACTGAAGCTTTCTTT.

This clonotype was seen many times. The J gene is TRBJ2-3, the V gene TRBV7-8; the D gene is possibly TRBD2 (5 bases). The CDR3 consists of 15 residues. Per the germline V gene, CDR1 is SGHVS and CDR2 is FQNEAQ. Trimming left V 4 bases short and J 1 base short, with 12 bases between. The CDR3 DNA sequence: TGTGCCAGCAGCTCCGATTACGGGGGCACAGATACGCAGTATTTT. Protein product: CASSSDYGGTDTQYF.

The genes are TRBV12-3 or TRBV12-4 and TRBJ1-1, with D possibly being TRBD1 (6 bases). V lost 4 bases and J 5 bases, leaving 8 bases between the germline ends. This CDR3 spans 12 amino acids. The CDR3 DNA reads TGTGCCAGCAGTTGGGGGGCTACTGAAGCTTTCTTT. It translates to CASSWGATEAFF.

This clonotype was recorded many times. V and J are TRBV28 and TRBJ2-1; 10 bases map to TRBD2. CDR1 is MDHEN, CDR2 SYDVKM, per germline. This CDR3 contains 13 residues. V was clipped by 7 bases and J by 4 bases; unmatched bases: 1. Here the CDR3 reads CASKLAGYNEQFF. The CDR3 DNA reads as TGTGCCAGCAAACTAGCGGGGTACAATGAGCAGTTCTTC.

This clonotype was found a few times. The V call is TRBV14, the J call TRBJ1-2; D is uncertain. Trimming cost V 6 bases and J 4 bases, with 9 bases left between them. This CDR3 has 12 residues. The germline V gene has CDR1 SGHDN and CDR2 FVKESK. The CDR3 sequence is CASSVGRYGYTF. CDR3 sequence (DNA): TGTGCCAGCAGTGTAGGGCGCTATGGCTACACCTTC.

This clonotype was picked up a small number of times. The chain recombines TRBV7-8 with TRBJ2-7, with D tentatively TRBD1 or TRBD2 (5 bases each). The CDR3 covers 15 residues. The V end was cut by 6 bases, the J end by 3 bases, with 18 bases between. Germline CDR1 SGHVS, CDR2 FQNEAQ. CDR3: CASSSNRDAFYEQYF. DNA of the CDR3: TGTGCCAGCAGTTCCAACCGGGACGCATTCTACGAGCAGTACTTC.

The sample holds a few counts of this clonotype. This chain connects TRBV30 to TRBJ1-1, with 7 bases matching TRBD1. There are 14 residues in the CDR3. With 1 base clipped from V and 1 base from J, the junction kept 3 bases outside the gene matches. The germline V gene encodes CDR1 GTSNPN and CDR2 SVGIG (reference sequence). Here the CDR3 DNA reads TGTGCCTGGAGTGAAGGGGGCTGGAACACTGAAGCTTTCTTT. Protein: CAWSEGGWNTEAFF.

This clonotype occurred many times. The chain combines TRBV7-9 with TRBJ2-1; 7 bases are shared with TRBD2. The CDR3 has 15 residues. V dropped 3 bases and J dropped 5; count of bases not matched to a gene: 7. The V gene's germline CDR1 is SEHNR and CDR2 FQNEAQ (reference sequence). CDR3 residues: CASSLDGTTNNEQFF. CDR3 nucleotide sequence: TGTGCCAGCAGCTTGGACGGGACTACGAACAATGAGCAGTTCTTC.

The chain uses TRBV27 and TRBJ2-7; TRBD2 matches at 8 bases. Germline values: CDR1 MNHEY, CDR2 SMNVEV (reference sequence). This CDR3 has 22 amino acids. V gave up 6 bases and J gave up 3 bases; unmatched junction bases: 31. The DNA of the CDR3 is TGTGCCAGCAGCCGTACGGACGGATTTGGGGCTCTTAGCGGGGCTACCTTCTACGAGCAGTACTTC. It encodes CASSRTDGFGALSGATFYEQYF.

This clonotype was picked up many times. The chain carries TRBV28 and TRBJ2-7, with 8 bases that match TRBD2. V lost 6 bases to trimming and J lost 2 bases; unmatched junction nucleotides: 6. Germline V gene data show CDR1 as MDHEN and CDR2 as SYDVKM. The CDR3 totals 14 residues. The CDR3 DNA follows: TGTGCCAGCAGGGGGGGGACTAGGGCCTACGAGCAGTACTTC. Protein sequence: CASRGGTRAYEQYF.

This sequence joins TRBV19 and TRBJ2-1, with TRBD1 identical over 10 bases. The J segment lost 7 bases and the V segment lost 8 bases, leaving 11 bases of the junction unmatched. Germline-derived CDR1 and CDR2 are LNHDA and SQIVND (reference sequence). The CDR3 covers 15 residues. CDR3 sequence reads: CASFGGQGVGNEQFF. The CDR3 nucleotides read TGTGCCAGTTTTGGAGGACAGGGGGTTGGGAATGAGCAGTTCTTC.

This clonotype was found many times. The chain links TRBV5-1 to TRBJ2-7; TRBD1 is a possible D gene (6 bases). The CDR3 spans 14 residues. From germline, CDR1 is SGHRS and CDR2 YFSETQ. Trimming cost V 2 bases and J 2 bases, with 11 bases left between them. The CDR3 reads CASSFSGAPYEQYF. The CDR3 nucleotides are TGCGCCAGCAGCTTCTCAGGGGCCCCCTACGAGCAGTACTTC.

This clonotype was detected ten times or more. The chain joins TRBV20-1 to TRBJ2-1; TRBD2 might be the D (5 bases). Germline values: CDR1 DFQATT, CDR2 SNEGSKA (reference sequence). With 1 base removed from V and 1 base from J, the gap between germline ends came to 8 bases. The CDR3 runs 14 residues. The CDR3 sequence: CSARGSGSYNEQFF. CDR3 in DNA: TGCAGTGCTAGAGGTTCGGGGTCCTACAATGAGCAGTTCTTC.

In its sample, this clonotype was seen many times. This rearrangement joins TRBV12-5 to TRBJ1-2; D is perhaps TRBD1 (5 bases). Deletions cut 4 bases from V and 0 bases from J, with 12 bases between. Germline CDR1 reads LGHNT; CDR2 reads FRNRAP. This CDR3 has 15 amino acids. CDR3 sequence: CASGSMTATNYGYTF. The CDR3 DNA reads TGTGCTAGTGGTTCGATGACAGCAACTAACTATGGCTACACCTTC.

This clonotype was detected a few times. J is TRBJ1-4 and V is TRBV20-1; 7 nucleotides align to TRBD1. CDR3 size: 17 residues. V trimming: 1 base; J trimming: 0 bases; junction bases outside the gene matches: 8. Germline values: CDR1 DFQATT, CDR2 SNEGSKA (reference sequence). Here the CDR3 reads CSARGPGTDATNEKLFF. CDR3 DNA sequence: TGCAGTGCTAGAGGCCCCGGGACAGACGCAACTAATGAAAAACTGTTTTTT.

This clonotype was observed many times. The chain carries TRBV2 and TRBJ2-1; D is undetermined. The CDR3 runs 11 residues. Germline CDR1 SNHLY, CDR2 FYNNEI. With 7 bases removed from V and 10 bases from J, the gap between germline ends came to 11 bases. The CDR3: CASMVISEQFF. CDR3 in DNA: TGTGCCAGCATGGTGATCTCGGAGCAGTTCTTC.

This clonotype was detected once. The chain employs TRBV4-1 and TRBJ2-7; D is perhaps TRBD1 or TRBD2 (6 bases each). The CDR3 is 13 residues long. CDR1 and CDR2 from the germline V gene are MGHRA and YSYEKL. V was clipped by 8 bases and J by 4 bases, with 15 bases between them. The CDR3 loop is CASGPRGDYEQYF. DNA for the CDR3: TGCGCCAGCGGCCCGAGGGGGGATTACGAGCAGTACTTC.

This clonotype came up many times. The V gene is TRBV12-5, the J gene TRBJ1-1; D is possibly TRBD1 (5 bases). The CDR3 covers 11 residues. Germline CDR1 reads LGHNT; CDR2 reads FRNRAP. V dropped 4 bases and J dropped 12 bases, with 12 bases sitting between them. CDR3 residues: CASGSGQGPFF. The CDR3 DNA sequence: TGTGCTAGTGGTTCCGGACAAGGGCCTTTCTTT.

In its sample, this clonotype was seen many times. The rearrangement uses TRBV13 and TRBJ2-7; 10 positions agree with TRBD2. The V and J ends lost 5 bases and 6 bases, in that order; junction bases with no gene match: 13. The germline V gene encodes CDR1 PRHDT and CDR2 FYEKMQ (reference sequence). The CDR3 loop spans 16 amino acids. CDR3 sequence reads: CASSPPEAGGPLEQYF. CDR3 DNA: TGTGCCAGCAGCCCCCCGGAAGCGGGAGGGCCCCTCGAGCAGTACTTC.

V usage is TRBV30 and J usage is TRBJ2-3, with 13 nucleotides matching TRBD2. The junction had 11 bases not matched to a gene; V was cut back by 3 bases and J by 2 bases. The CDR3 length is 18 residues. Germline V gives CDR1 GTSNPN, CDR2 SVGIG (reference sequence). CDR3 nucleotide sequence: TGTGCCTGGAGGCCGGGGACTAGCGGGGCTCTTAACACAGATACGCAGTATTTT. It codes for CAWRPGTSGALNTDTQYF.

This sequence joins TRBV6-2 or TRBV6-3 and TRBJ2-2, with D possibly TRBD1 on 6 matching bases. In germline, CDR1 is MNHEY, CDR2 SVGEGT. V was pared by 6 bases and J by 3 bases, with 8 bases between. The CDR3 contains 13 residues. Here the CDR3 DNA reads TGTGCCAGCAGCGGACAGCACACCGGGGAGCTGTTTTTT. Amino acid sequence: CASSGQHTGELFF.

This clonotype has a count of ten or more. J is TRBJ2-7 and V is TRBV11-2; no firm D call. Germline lookup yields CDR1 SGHAT and CDR2 FQNNGV. Trimming removed 3 bases from V and 3 bases from J, with 12 bases in between. The CDR3 extends over 14 amino acids. The DNA of the CDR3 is TGTGCCAGCAGCTTGGATGGCACTTACTACGAGCAGTACTTC. Translating it yields CASSLDGTYYEQYF.